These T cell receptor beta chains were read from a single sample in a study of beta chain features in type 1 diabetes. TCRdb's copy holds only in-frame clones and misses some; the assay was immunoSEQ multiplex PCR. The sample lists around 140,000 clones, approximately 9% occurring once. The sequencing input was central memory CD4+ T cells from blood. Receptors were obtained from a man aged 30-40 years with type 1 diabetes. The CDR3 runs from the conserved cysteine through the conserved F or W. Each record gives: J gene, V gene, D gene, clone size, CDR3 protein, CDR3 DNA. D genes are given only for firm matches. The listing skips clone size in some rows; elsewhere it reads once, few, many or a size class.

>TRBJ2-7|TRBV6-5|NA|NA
CASTPGGGGGGQYF
TGTGCCAGCACCCCCGGGGGCGGGGGCGGGGGACAGTACTTC
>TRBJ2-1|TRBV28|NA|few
CASRGQGSNEQFF
TGTGCCAGCAGAGGGCAGGGTTCGAATGAGCAGTTCTTC
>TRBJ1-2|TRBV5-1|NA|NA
CASSPPHRDGGYTF
TGCGCCAGCAGCCCCCCGCACAGGGATGGTGGCTACACCTTC
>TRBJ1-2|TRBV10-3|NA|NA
CAISDSTGYTF
TGTGCCATCAGTGACAGTACAGGCTACACCTTC
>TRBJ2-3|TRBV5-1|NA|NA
CASSLTTSGADTQYF
TGCGCCAGCAGCTTGACGACTAGTGGGGCAGATACGCAGTATTTT
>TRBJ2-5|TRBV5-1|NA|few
CASSLAGSGRETQYF
TGCGCCAGCAGCTTGGCCGGATCAGGGCGAGAGACCCAGTACTTC
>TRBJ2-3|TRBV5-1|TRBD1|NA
CASRSWDRATDTQYF
TGCGCCAGCAGGTCGTGGGACAGGGCCACAGATACGCAGTATTTT
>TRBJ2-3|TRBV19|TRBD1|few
CASSVRQGAYTDTQYF
TGTGCCAGTAGTGTACGACAGGGGGCTTATACAGATACGCAGTATTTT
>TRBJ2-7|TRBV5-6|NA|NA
CASRFGGVQGEQYF
TGTGCCAGTCGATTTGGTGGGGTTCAGGGCGAGCAGTACTTC
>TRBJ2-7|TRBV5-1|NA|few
CATSTGASYEQYF
TGCGCCACCTCGACAGGAGCCTCCTACGAGCAGTACTTC
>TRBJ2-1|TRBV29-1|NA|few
CSVVWPLPQNEQFF
TGCAGCGTTGTCTGGCCTCTCCCCCAGAATGAGCAGTTCTTC
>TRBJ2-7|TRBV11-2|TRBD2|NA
CASSSTSGGEQYF
TGTGCCAGCAGCTCGACTAGCGGGGGGGAGCAGTACTTC
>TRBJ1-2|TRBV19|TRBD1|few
CASSTPGTDYGYTF
TGTGCCAGTAGTACTCCCGGGACAGACTATGGCTACACCTTC
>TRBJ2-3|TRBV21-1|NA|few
CASSKTICGADTQYF
TGTGCCAGCAGCAAGACTATTTGCGGCGCAGATACGCAGTATTTT
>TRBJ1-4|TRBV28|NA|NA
CASSLANRELFF
TGTGCCAGCAGTTTAGCCAACCGAGAACTGTTTTTT
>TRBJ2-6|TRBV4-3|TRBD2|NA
CASSPRTSGGSGANVLTF
TGCGCCAGCAGCCCAAGGACTAGCGGGGGCTCTGGGGCCAACGTCCTGACTTTC
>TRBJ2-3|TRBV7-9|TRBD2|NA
CASSRGGSGADTQYF
TGTGCCAGCAGTCGGGGGGGATCGGGGGCAGATACGCAGTATTTT
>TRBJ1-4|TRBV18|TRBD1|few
CASSRAGTGSEKLFF
TGTGCCAGCTCGCGGGCCGGGACAGGGTCTGAAAAACTGTTTTTT
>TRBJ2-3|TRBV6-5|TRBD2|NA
CASSRIAGAGDTQYF
TGTGCCAGCAGTCGCATAGCGGGGGCGGGGGATACGCAGTATTTT
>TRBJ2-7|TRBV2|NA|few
CASSWDFYEQYF
TGTGCCAGCAGTTGGGACTTCTACGAGCAGTACTTC
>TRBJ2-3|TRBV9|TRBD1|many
CASSRRGHEREDTQYF
TGTGCCAGCAGCAGAAGGGGGCACGAGAGAGAAGATACGCAGTATTTT
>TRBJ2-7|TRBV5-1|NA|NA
CASSLAPGDSYEQYF
TGCGCCAGCAGCTTGGCCCCGGGGGACTCCTACGAGCAGTACTTC
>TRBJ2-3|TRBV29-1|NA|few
CSITGGSGGTDTQYF
TGCAGCATCACTGGGGGTTCGGGGGGCACAGATACGCAGTATTTT
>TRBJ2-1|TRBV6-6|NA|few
CASSLQGGSYNEQFF
TGTGCCAGCAGTCTCCAGGGCGGCTCCTACAATGAGCAGTTCTTC
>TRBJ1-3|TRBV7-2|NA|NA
CASSLLGGADGNTIYF
TGTGCCAGCAGCTTGCTGGGAGGGGCGGACGGAAACACCATATATTTT
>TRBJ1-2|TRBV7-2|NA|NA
CASSLVTVNYGYTF
TGTGCCAGCAGCTTAGTGACAGTGAACTATGGCTACACCTTC
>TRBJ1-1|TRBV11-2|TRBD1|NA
CASSSGQGSIRNTEAFF
TGTGCCAGCAGCTCCGGACAGGGGAGTATCCGTAACACTGAAGCTTTCTTT
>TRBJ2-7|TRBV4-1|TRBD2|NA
CASSQDSSGSYEQYF
TGTGCCAGCAGCCAAGATTCTAGCGGATCCTACGAGCAGTACTTC
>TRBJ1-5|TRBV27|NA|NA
CASSRGVEGNQPQHF
TGTGCCAGCAGCCGAGGTGTGGAGGGTAATCAGCCCCAGCATTTT
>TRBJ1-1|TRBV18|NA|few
CASSQSQGNTEAFF
TGTGCCAGCTCGCAGAGCCAGGGGAACACTGAAGCTTTCTTT
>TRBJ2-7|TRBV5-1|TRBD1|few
CASSFDRAYEQYF
TGCGCCAGCAGCTTCGACAGGGCCTACGAGCAGTACTTC
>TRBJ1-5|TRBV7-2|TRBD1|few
CASSQRTGSNQPQHF
TGTGCCAGCAGCCAACGGACAGGTTCCAATCAGCCCCAGCATTTT
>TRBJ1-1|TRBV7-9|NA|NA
CASSLQYTEAFF
TGTGCCAGCAGCCTACAGTACACTGAAGCTTTCTTT
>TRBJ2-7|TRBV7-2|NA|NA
CASSLGVAYEQYF
TGTGCCAGCAGCCTAGGAGTTGCCTACGAGCAGTACTTC
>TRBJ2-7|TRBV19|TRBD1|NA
CASSAGRDREQYF
TGTGCCAGTAGTGCCGGTCGGGACAGAGAGCAGTACTTC
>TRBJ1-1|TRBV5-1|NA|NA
CASSWGPQGVNTEAFF
TGCGCCAGCAGCTGGGGACCACAGGGAGTGAACACTGAAGCTTTCTTT
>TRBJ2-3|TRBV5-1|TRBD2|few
CASSLVAGADTQYF
TGCGCCAGCAGCTTGGTGGCGGGGGCAGATACGCAGTATTTT
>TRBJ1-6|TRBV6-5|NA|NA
CASSYREDSPLHF
TGTGCCAGCAGTTATAGGGAGGATTCACCCCTCCACTTT
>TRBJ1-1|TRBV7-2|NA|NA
CASSLARAGTEAFF
TGTGCCAGCAGCTTAGCGAGGGCCGGGACTGAAGCTTTCTTT
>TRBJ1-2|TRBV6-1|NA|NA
CASSEAYSLWTF
TGTGCCAGCAGTGAAGCATACAGCCTCTGGACCTTC
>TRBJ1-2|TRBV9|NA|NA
CASSVASVRGKGGYTF
TGTGCCAGCAGCGTAGCTTCGGTCCGGGGGAAGGGTGGCTACACCTTC
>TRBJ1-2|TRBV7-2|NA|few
CASSLEFRRGYTF
TGTGCCAGCAGCTTAGAGTTTAGGCGGGGCTACACCTTC
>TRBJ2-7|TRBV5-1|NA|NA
CASSFGGSYEQYF
TGCGCCAGCAGCTTCGGAGGGTCATACGAGCAGTACTTC
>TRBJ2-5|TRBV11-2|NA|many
CASSLDLGRGWETQYF
TGTGCCAGCAGCTTAGATCTGGGCAGGGGCTGGGAGACCCAGTACTTC
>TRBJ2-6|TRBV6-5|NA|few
CASSRPGGANVLTF
TGTGCCAGCAGTCGCCCCGGGGGGGCCAACGTCCTGACTTTC
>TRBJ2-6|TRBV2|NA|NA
CASSDSSGANVLTF
TGTGCCAGCAGTGATTCTAGTGGGGCCAACGTCCTGACTTTC
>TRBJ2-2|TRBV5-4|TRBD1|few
CASSADRGRTGELFF
TGTGCCAGCAGCGCAGACAGGGGGCGTACCGGGGAGCTGTTTTTT
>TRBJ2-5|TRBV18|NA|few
CASSPPSGETQYF
TGTGCCAGCTCACCACCGTCAGGGGAGACCCAGTACTTC
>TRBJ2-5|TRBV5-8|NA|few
CASSLPPGTQYF
TGTGCCAGCAGCTTGCCACCGGGGACCCAGTACTTC
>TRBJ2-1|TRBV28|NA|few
CASSFGGGDEQFF
TGTGCCAGCAGTTTTGGCGGCGGAGATGAGCAGTTCTTC
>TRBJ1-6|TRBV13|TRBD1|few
CASSLGDRGNSPLHF
TGTGCCAGCAGCTTAGGGGACAGGGGTAATTCACCCCTCCACTTT
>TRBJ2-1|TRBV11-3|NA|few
CASTSGYGNEQFF
TGTGCCAGTACTAGTGGTTACGGCAATGAGCAGTTCTTC
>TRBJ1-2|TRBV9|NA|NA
CASSPSVGGDRGYTF
TGTGCCAGCAGCCCCTCCGTGGGGGGTGATCGTGGCTACACCTTC
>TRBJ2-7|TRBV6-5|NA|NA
CASSYGSRVGQYF
TGTGCCAGCAGTTACGGGTCTCGGGTAGGGCAGTACTTC
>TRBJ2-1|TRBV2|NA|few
CASSFPPGSYNEQFF
TGTGCCAGCAGTTTCCCACCGGGGTCCTACAATGAGCAGTTCTTC
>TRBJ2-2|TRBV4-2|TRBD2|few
CASSQGLASTGELFF
TGTGCCAGCAGCCAGGGACTAGCGTCAACCGGGGAGCTGTTTTTT
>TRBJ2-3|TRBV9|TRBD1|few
CASSAGTGGVNTDTQYF
TGTGCCAGCAGCGCCGGGACAGGGGGCGTTAACACAGATACGCAGTATTTT